The 24 T cell receptor beta chains below were found in one sample sequenced in a study of blood T cells in healthy people across ages. A second PCR, run for about 6 to 12 cycles, used a sample-barcoded 5' primer plus a J-beta primer mix. TCRdb called the 5' RACE reads again in MiXCR, with one record for every CDR3 protein. This sample yields some 640,000 distinct CDR3 sequences, of which about 52% are seen a single time; under 35% belongs to the top ten. The sequencing input was blood. The source of these receptors is a woman aged 60-70 years in good health.

This clonotype was seen once. This chain uses TRBV2 with TRBJ2-2, with 8 bases identical to TRBD1. The germline V gene encodes CDR1 SNHLY and CDR2 FYNNEI. There are 14 residues in the CDR3. V dropped 6 bases and J dropped 4; count of bases not matched to a gene: 4. CDR3 in amino acids: CASRKTGVTGELFF. DNA for the CDR3: TGTGCCAGCAGGAAGACAGGGGTCACCGGGGAGCTGTTTTTT.

The V call is TRBV4-3, the J call TRBJ2-5; 8 positions match TRBD2. Germline-derived CDR1 and CDR2 are LGHNA and YSLEER. The V segment lost 0 bases and the J segment 11 bases; nucleotides outside the gene matches: 14. The CDR3 is 16 residues long. CDR3 sequence: CASSQELGLVGNEQYF. The CDR3 DNA is TGCGCCAGCAGCCAAGAATTGGGACTAGTCGGCAATGAGCAGTACTTC.

The chain employs TRBV5-1 and TRBJ2-3; D may be TRBD1 (6 bases). The V gene's germline CDR1 is SGHRS and CDR2 YFSETQ. The CDR3 sequence is 16 residues long. V lost 2 bases to trimming and J lost 5 bases, with 18 bases between them. CDR3 protein: CASSFGTSLWQDTQYF. The CDR3 DNA follows: TGCGCCAGCAGCTTTGGGACATCTTTGTGGCAAGATACGCAGTATTTT.

This clonotype was detected once. The CDR3 region is CASSSTGTAAYEQYF. The CDR3 nucleotides are TGTGCCAGCAGTTCCACCGGGACTGCGGCCTACGAGCAGTACTTC. This rearrangement joins TRBV2 to TRBJ2-7; D possibly corresponds to TRBD2 (6 bases). Germline CDR1 is SNHLY and CDR2 is FYNNEI. V shed 5 bases and J shed 2 bases, with 16 bases lying between them. The CDR3 runs to 15 residues. Variable domain in full (rest from reference TRBV2 and TRBJ2-7): EPEVTQTPSHQVTQMGQEVILRCVPISNHLYFYWYRQILGQKVEFLVSFYNNEISEKSEIFDDQFSVERPDGSNFTLKIRSTKLEDSAMYFCASSSTGTAAYEQYFGPGTRLTVT.

This chain connects TRBV29-1 to TRBJ2-1; D is possibly TRBD2 (6 bases). Trimming shortened V by 4 bases and J by 5 bases, and 18 bases separated the two germline ends. This CDR3 has 15 amino acids. Germline V gene lookup returns CDR1 SQVTM and CDR2 ANQGSEA. CDR3 sequence: CSVGETSYRDNEQFF. The CDR3 DNA follows: TGCAGCGTTGGAGAGACTAGTTATAGGGACAATGAGCAGTTCTTC.

The chain joins TRBV7-9 to TRBJ1-4; no reliable D call. CDR1 and CDR2 (germline): SEHNR, FQNEAQ (reference sequence). V lost 5 bases, J lost 3 bases, and 16 bases lay in between. The CDR3 is 16 amino acids. The CDR3 DNA sequence: TGTGCCAGCAGCCCGACCCAGACAACCGCTAATGAAAAACTGTTTTTT. Encoded protein: CASSPTQTTANEKLFF. Supplemented by reference TRBV7-9 and TRBJ1-4, the full variable domain reads DTGVSQNPRHKITKRGQNVTFRCDPISEHNRLYWYRQTLGQGPEFLTYFQNEAQLEKSRLLSDRFSAERPKGSFSTLEIQRTEQGDSAMYLCASSPTQTTANEKLFFGSGTQLSVL.

The chain joins TRBV6-5 to TRBJ2-1, with 7 nucleotides matching TRBD2. CDR1 is MNHEY and CDR2 is SVGAGI in the germline V gene. This CDR3 has 14 amino acids. The junction had 14 bases not matched to a gene; V was cut back by 8 bases and J by 10 bases. CDR3 nucleotides: TGTGCCAGCGGGGGAGGAGCGGGGCGGGGAGAGCAGTTCTTC. It yields the protein CASGGGAGRGEQFF.

There are a few counts of this clonotype. The chain combines TRBV14 with TRBJ2-5, with D tentatively TRBD2 (5 bases). The CDR3 covers 17 residues. CDR1 is SGHDN, CDR2 FVKESK, per germline. V lost 1 base and J lost 5, with 20 bases in between. The CDR3 region has the DNA TGTGCCAGCAGCCAAGGAGGAGGAGTGGCCCAATGGGAGACCCAGTACTTC. Its protein is CASSQGGGVAQWETQYF.

This clonotype was observed once. The CDR3 DNA reads TGTGCCACCAGTGATGTGCGGTACGGAGGAGATACGCAGTATTTT. This translates into CATSDVRYGGDTQYF. V usage is TRBV24-1 and J usage is TRBJ2-3, with TRBD2 as a possible D gene (5 bases). The CDR3 consists of 15 residues. V gave up 3 bases and J gave up 5 bases, with 14 bases separating them. Germline lookup yields CDR1 KGHDR and CDR2 SFDVKD.

The chain joins TRBV7-2 to TRBJ2-7, with 10 bases aligning to TRBD2. Looked up from germline, CDR1 is SGHTA and CDR2 is FQGNSA. Trimming took 5 bases from V and 4 from J; bases not matched to a gene: 11. The CDR3 spans 16 residues. CDR3 bases: TGTGCCAGCAGCCCCTTCGGAGCGGGAGGGCCTTACGAGCAGTACTTC. Protein sequence: CASSPFGAGGPYEQYF. The full variable domain, rest sourced from reference TRBV7-2 and TRBJ2-7, is GAGVSQSPSNKVTEKGKDVELRCDPISGHTALYWYRQSLGQGLEFLIYFQGNSAPDKSGLPSDRFSAERTGGSVSTLTIQRTQQEDSAVYLCASSPFGAGGPYEQYFGPGTRLTVT.

This chain joins TRBV9 and TRBJ2-1; 8 bases fit TRBD1. The J segment lost 7 bases and the V segment lost 4 bases, leaving 4 bases of the junction unmatched. Germline values: CDR1 SGDLS, CDR2 YYNGEE. The CDR3 is 13 amino acids. The CDR3 sequence: CASSRTGLNEQFF. The DNA of the CDR3 is TGTGCCAGCAGCCGGACAGGGCTTAATGAGCAGTTCTTC. The whole variable domain, remainder taken from reference TRBV9 and TRBJ2-1, is DSGVTQTPKHLITATGQRVTLRCSPRSGDLSVYWYQQSLDQGLQFLIQYYNGEERAKGNILERFSAQQFPDLHSELNLSSLELGDSALYFCASSRTGLNEQFFGPGTRLTVL.

The rearrangement links TRBV12-5 to TRBJ2-5; 10 bases are a match to TRBD1. Germline V gene data show CDR1 as LGHNT and CDR2 as FRNRAP. The CDR3 consists of 14 residues. Germline trimming cut 5 bases from V and 3 bases from J; bases unmatched to any gene: 3. In DNA, the CDR3 is TGTGCTAGTGGTACCGGGACAGGGGAAGAGACCCAGTACTTC. Residues: CASGTGTGEETQYF.

Remarks on this clonotype: At one end, the junction sequence differs from germline, possibly due to a read error. The chain has TRBV29-1 and TRBJ2-3; D is perhaps TRBD1 (5 bases). The germline gives CDR1 SQVTM, CDR2 ANQGSEA. There are 14 residues in the CDR3. CDR3 nucleotide sequence: TGCAGCGTTGAAGTCGACAGAGGCACGGATACGCAGTATTTT. As protein: CSVEVDRGTDTQYF.

The table lists this clonotype with a few counts. The rearrangement uses TRBV20-1 and TRBJ2-5; 8 nucleotides agree with TRBD1. Matching the DNA end better, TRBJ2-7 makes the J call doubtful. Germline V gives CDR1 DFQATT, CDR2 SNEGSKA (reference sequence). The CDR3 loop spans 13 amino acids. CDR3 sequence reads: CSAKDRVRHEQYF. For the CDR3, the DNA is TGCAGTGCTAAGGACAGGGTTCGCCACGAGCAGTACTTC.

This rearrangement joins TRBV5-1 to TRBJ2-7, with D possibly being TRBD1 (6 bases). The DNA end is a closer match to TRBJ2-5, so the J assignment may be wrong. Germline CDR1 reads SGHRS; CDR2 reads YFSETQ. This CDR3 has 15 amino acids. The CDR3 sequence is CASSFDPGQRETQYF. In DNA, the CDR3 is TGCGCCAGCAGCTTCGACCCGGGACAACGGGAGACCCAGTACTTC.

This clonotype occurred a few times. The rearrangement uses TRBV7-9 and TRBJ1-1, with a weak D call TRBD1 (6 bases). Per the germline V gene, CDR1 is SEHNR and CDR2 is FQNEAQ (reference sequence). This CDR3 contains 14 residues. Trimming left V 6 bases short and J 1 base short, with 12 bases between. DNA of the CDR3: TGTGCCAGCAGATCACAGGGACGGAACACTGAAGCTTTCTTT. It is translated as CASRSQGRNTEAFF.

The genes are TRBV6-5 and TRBJ2-5; 9 bases fit TRBD2. The DNA end favors TRBJ2-7, so the J call may be wrong. The CDR3 has 14 residues. Germline V gives CDR1 MNHEY, CDR2 SVGAGI. Written as DNA, the CDR3 is TGTGCCAGCAGTAATAGCGGGAGTCGGTACGAGCAGTACTTC. It yields the protein CASSNSGSRYEQYF.

This clonotype has just a few counts. The chain is built from TRBV5-1 and TRBJ2-1; TRBD2 aligns across 7 bases. V lost 1 base and J lost 4; bases outside the gene matches: 11. Germline V gives CDR1 SGHRS, CDR2 YFSETQ. The CDR3 is 17 amino acids. CDR3 protein: CASSLWGGDSGYNEQFF. The DNA for the CDR3 is TGCGCCAGCAGCTTGTGGGGGGGTGATAGCGGTTACAATGAGCAGTTCTTC.

This chain connects TRBV4-2 to TRBJ2-1, with 7 positions matching TRBD2. Trimming took 1 base from V and 6 from J; bases not matched to a gene: 9. The germline V gene encodes CDR1 LGHNA and CDR2 YNFKEQ. The CDR3 sequence is 16 residues long. The CDR3 nucleotides are TGTGCCAGCAGCCAAGGGGGCGGGAGTATAAGCAATGAGCAGTTCTTC. Protein sequence: CASSQGGGSISNEQFF.

The V gene is TRBV9, the J gene TRBJ2-1; D is tentatively TRBD1 or TRBD2 (7 bases each). Trimming shortened V by 4 bases and J by 8 bases, and 16 bases separated the two germline ends. In germline, CDR1 is SGDLS, CDR2 YYNGEE. The CDR3 is 14 amino acids. The chain's CDR3 is CASSRQGGPDEQFF. For the CDR3, the DNA is TGTGCCAGCAGCCGTCAGGGGGGGCCAGATGAGCAGTTCTTC.

This clonotype was seen a few times. The J gene is TRBJ2-7, the V gene TRBV20-1; TRBD2 agrees at 7 bases. Unmatched junction bases numbered 12, after V lost 0 bases and J lost 4 bases. The CDR3 is 16 residues long. In germline, CDR1 is DFQATT, CDR2 SNEGSKA (reference sequence). In nucleotides, the CDR3 is TGCAGTGCTAGAGAGTGGGCTAGCCGAGCGGGGTACGAGCAGTACTTC. Its translation is CSAREWASRAGYEQYF.

This chain uses TRBV19 with TRBJ2-4; 10 bases fit TRBD1. V dropped 5 bases and J dropped 2; count of bases not matched to a gene: 9. The CDR3 extends over 17 amino acids. The germline V gene encodes CDR1 LNHDA and CDR2 SQIVND (reference sequence). CDR3 nucleotides: TGTGCCAGTAGTGGATCCGGGACAGGGGACCCCAAAAACATTCAGTACTTC. Translating it yields CASSGSGTGDPKNIQYF.

This sequence joins TRBV7-9 and TRBJ2-5; no reliable D call. TRBJ2-7 matches the DNA end more closely, so the J call is doubtful. The CDR3 runs to 11 residues. The germline gives CDR1 SEHNR, CDR2 FQNEAQ (reference sequence). This chain's CDR3 is CASSSGHEQYF. The CDR3 DNA reads TGTGCCAGCAGCTCCGGACACGAGCAGTACTTC.

In this sample, this clonotype turned up once. This chain joins TRBV6-1 and TRBJ1-2; perhaps TRBD1 as D (5 bases). This CDR3 is 13 amino acids long. CDR1 is MNHNS and CDR2 is SASEGT in the germline V gene. V lost 6 bases to trimming and J lost 8 bases, with 16 bases between them. The CDR3 coding sequence is TGTGCCAGCAGGCCCCGTGGAGGGGAGGGCTACACCTTC. Translating it yields CASRPRGGEGYTF.